These 13 T cell receptor beta chains share one sample of origin, sequenced in a study of T cell responses to AZD1222 COVID-19 vaccine. Here immunoSEQ multiplex PCR was the method, and the copy in TCRdb shows in-frame clones only, minus some. The table includes tens of thousands of clones, approximately 80% detected once. Specimen: peripheral blood, collected 28 days after the second AZD1222 dose. All receptors come from an adult who received the AZD1222 COVID-19 vaccine.

In its sample, this clone was seen once. This rearrangement joins TRBV27 to TRBJ2-1, with TRBD2 matching 7 bases. Germline V gene lookup returns CDR1 MNHEY and CDR2 SMNVEV (reference sequence). The trim removed 6 bases at V and 4 bases at J, leaving 12 bases unmatched. CDR3 length: 16 residues. The CDR3 reads CASRPLSGPNYNEQFF. CDR3 nucleotides: TGTGCCAGCAGGCCCCTTAGCGGGCCTAATTACAATGAGCAGTTCTTC.

The CDR3 is CSVGLAGGQETQYF. The CDR3 bases are TGCAGCGTGGGACTAGCGGGGGGGCAAGAGACCCAGTACTTC. The chain employs TRBV29-1 and TRBJ2-5, with 16 bases that match TRBD2. V dropped 6 bases and J dropped 2; count of bases not matched to a gene: 0. The CDR3 length is 14 residues. The germline gives CDR1 SQVTM, CDR2 ANQGSEA.

The chain combines TRBV7-9 with TRBJ2-1, with D uncertain. Germline V gives CDR1 SEHNR, CDR2 FQNEAQ (reference sequence). Between the trimmed V and J ends, which lost 6 bases and 7 bases, there was a span of 7 bases. The CDR3 loop spans 11 amino acids. DNA of the CDR3: TGTGCCAGCAGTGGACCGAATGAGCAGTTCTTC. Translating it yields CASSGPNEQFF.

This rearrangement joins TRBV28 to TRBJ2-3; D perhaps matches TRBD1 (5 bases). CDR1 is MDHEN and CDR2 is SYDVKM in the germline V gene. The CDR3 contains 16 residues. Trimming pared 5 bases from V and 0 bases from J, leaving 15 bases between. The CDR3 here is CASSIPWRQSTDTQYF. In DNA, the CDR3 is TGTGCCAGCAGTATTCCCTGGAGACAGAGCACAGATACGCAGTATTTT.

The rearrangement links TRBV5-1 to TRBJ2-3; D not resolved. Trimming left V 0 bases short and J 1 base short, with 9 bases between. Germline loops: CDR1 SGHRS, CDR2 YFSETQ. This CDR3 comprises 15 residues. CDR3 sequence reads: CASSLVSTRTDTQYF. The CDR3 coding sequence is TGCGCCAGCAGCTTGGTATCCACCCGCACAGATACGCAGTATTTT. Drawing the rest from reference TRBV5-1 and TRBJ2-3, the complete variable domain is KAGVTQTPRYLIKTRGQQVTLSCSPISGHRSVSWYQQTPGQGLQFLFEYFSETQRNKGNFPGRFSGRQFSNSRSEMNVSTLELGDSALYLCASSLVSTRTDTQYFGPGTRLTVL.

This sequence joins TRBV12-2 and TRBJ2-2; TRBD2 is taken as the D call from the table, unchecked against the DNA. TRBV12-2 is shown as a pseudogene. This CDR3 has 15 amino acids. The CDR3: CASRLGTLPTGELFF. For the CDR3, the DNA is TGTGCAAGTCGCTTAGGGACTTTACCCACCGGGGAGCTGTTTTTT.

The chain couples TRBV29-1 to TRBJ2-1; perhaps TRBD2 as D (6 bases). Germline V gene lookup returns CDR1 SQVTM and CDR2 ANQGSEA. The CDR3 runs to 14 residues. Trimming took 6 bases from V and 4 from J, leaving 16 bases between them. The CDR3 sequence: CSVISGFSYNEQFF. The CDR3 DNA follows: TGCAGCGTAATCAGCGGGTTCTCTTACAATGAGCAGTTCTTC.

This chain uses TRBV5-8 with TRBJ1-6; D ambiguous. The germline gives CDR1 SGHTS, CDR2 YDEGEE. The CDR3 has 13 residues. The V end lost 1 base, the J end lost 7 bases, and 6 bases lay between the germline ends. The DNA of the CDR3 is TGTGCCAGCAGCTTGAACCGGAATTCACCCCTCCACTTT. Its protein product is CASSLNRNSPLHF.

The chain has TRBV28 and TRBJ2-7; 10 nucleotides agree with TRBD1. Germline lookup yields CDR1 MDHEN and CDR2 SYDVKM. After removal of 4 bases from V and 3 bases from J, the junction contained 3 bases not matched to a gene. This CDR3 spans 14 amino acids. The CDR3 sequence: CASSSGQGFYEQYF. DNA for the CDR3: TGTGCCAGCAGTTCGGGACAGGGGTTCTACGAGCAGTACTTC.

In this sample, this clone turned up once. The chain employs TRBV18 and TRBJ1-5; no reliable D call. CDR3 length: 14 amino acids. The germline gives CDR1 KGHSH, CDR2 LQKENI. V lost 2 bases, J lost 0 bases, and 5 bases lay in between. CDR3 residues: CASSPGYSNQPQHF. DNA of the CDR3: TGTGCCAGCTCACCAGGGTATAGCAATCAGCCCCAGCATTTT.

This clone was observed once. The J gene is TRBJ2-2, the V gene TRBV6-5; no definite D call. Trimming pared 6 bases from V and 6 bases from J, leaving 8 bases between. The CDR3 has 12 residues. Germline V gene data show CDR1 as MNHEY and CDR2 as SVGAGI. Written as DNA, the CDR3 is TGTGCCAGCAGCTTGGTCCCCGGGGAGCTGTTTTTT. It yields the protein CASSLVPGELFF.

V is TRBV14 and J is TRBJ1-4; a weak D match, TRBD1 (5 bases). The CDR3 runs to 14 residues. V lost 5 bases and J 4 bases, leaving 11 bases between the germline ends. The V gene's germline CDR1 is SGHDN and CDR2 FVKESK. The CDR3: CASSKGRFNEKLFF. CDR3 DNA: TGTGCCAGCAGCAAGGGACGGTTTAATGAAAAACTGTTTTTT. Variable domain in full (rest from reference TRBV14 and TRBJ1-4): EAGVTQFPSHSVIEKGQTVTLRCDPISGHDNLYWYRRVMGKEIKFLLHFVKESKQDESGMPNNRFLAERTGGTYSTLKVQPAELEDSGVYFCASSKGRFNEKLFFGSGTQLSVL.

V usage is TRBV28 and J usage is TRBJ2-5; TRBD1 is a possible D gene (6 bases). Germline V gives CDR1 MDHEN, CDR2 SYDVKM. The CDR3 has 11 amino acids. Trimming shortened V by 6 bases and J by 7 bases, and 9 bases separated the two germline ends. CDR3 loop: CASSRQVTQYF. The CDR3 nucleotides read TGTGCCAGCAGCCGACAGGTGACCCAGTACTTC.